This T cell receptor (beta chain) was identified during a study of cytomegalovirus exposure and HLA in healthy donors. Study observations and caveats: The authors listed 150 or so TCR beta chains as cytomegalovirus-associated.

V shed 0 bases and J shed 2 bases, with 11 bases lying between them. CDR3 length equals 15 residues. Germline loops: CDR1 LGHNA, CDR2 YSLEER. Concerning this clone itself: The antigen is not known.

60 Vbeta and 13 Jbeta primers were used in PCR. Data came from immunoSEQ multiplex PCR; TCRdb stores just in-frame clones and leaves some out. The sample has around 210,000 clones; about 76% are singletons. This clonotype was sampled from a male donor in good health and CMV-seropositive. The chain joins TRBV4-3 to TRBJ2-7, with D possibly matching TRBD1 (5 bases). Sequencing input: PBMCs. The CDR3 region is CASSQDRGTAYEQYF. The CDR3 region has the DNA TGCGCCAGCAGCCAAGATAGGGGAACGGCCTACGAGCAGTACTTC.